Listed below are T cell receptor beta chains from one sample, sequenced in a study of radiotherapy plus CTLA-4 blockade in lung cancer. Using immunoSEQ multiplex PCR, the repertoire was profiled, and TCRdb retains in-frame clones only, with some absent. The sample lists about 95,000 clones, approximately 83% seen once, with 0.84% in the top ten. Specimen: peripheral blood, collected from a patient treated with radiotherapy plus ipilimumab. The source of these receptors is a human donor with non-small cell lung cancer who had stable disease on radiotherapy plus ipilimumab. The CDR3 runs from the conserved cysteine through the conserved F or W. D genes are given only for firm matches. Rows may omit the clone size; those that give it use once, few, many or a size class.

CDR3nt: TGCAGCGTTAATGATCCGGGGGGCTACGAGCAGTACTTC; CDR3aa: CSVNDPGGYEQYF; d_gene: TRBD2; v_gene: TRBV29-1; j_gene: TRBJ2-7; abundance: once
CDR3nt: TGTGCCAGCAGTCTCGACAGGGGCACCGGGGAGCTGTTTTTT; CDR3aa: CASSLDRGTGELFF; d_gene: TRBD1; v_gene: TRBV11-1; j_gene: TRBJ2-2; abundance: -
CDR3nt: TGTGCCAGCAGCTCTCTCCGCGGGGGGTCGAGGAATGAGCAGTTCTTC; CDR3aa: CASSSLRGGSRNEQFF; d_gene: TRBD2; v_gene: TRBV7-9; j_gene: TRBJ2-1; abundance: -
CDR3nt: TGTGCCACCCTGGACAAAATGGCAGATACGCAGTATTTT; CDR3aa: CATLDKMADTQYF; d_gene: -; v_gene: TRBV27; j_gene: TRBJ2-3; abundance: -
CDR3nt: TGTGCCAGCAGCTTGTCCCGAACTAGCGGGAGGGCCGGCGACTACGAGCAGTACTTC; CDR3aa: CASSLSRTSGRAGDYEQYF; d_gene: TRBD2; v_gene: TRBV7-9; j_gene: TRBJ2-7; abundance: -
CDR3nt: TGCGCCAGCAGCTTGGGAGCGGAGACCCAGTACTTC; CDR3aa: CASSLGAETQYF; d_gene: -; v_gene: TRBV5-1; j_gene: TRBJ2-5; abundance: -
CDR3nt: TGTGCCTGGATTGGAAGGGCAGAGTCTAATGAAAAACTGTTTTTT; CDR3aa: CAWIGRAESNEKLFF; d_gene: -; v_gene: TRBV30; j_gene: TRBJ1-4; abundance: -
CDR3nt: TGTGCCTGGGGGCGGGGGGGGGCCGATGAGCAGTTCTTC; CDR3aa: CAWGRGGADEQFF; d_gene: TRBD2; v_gene: TRBV30; j_gene: TRBJ2-1; abundance: -
CDR3nt: TGTGCCAGCAGCTTCGACAGGGCAACTAATGAAAAACTGTTTTTT; CDR3aa: CASSFDRATNEKLFF; d_gene: TRBD1; v_gene: TRBV7-2; j_gene: TRBJ1-4; abundance: few
CDR3nt: TGTGCCACCAGGGTTCGAGAGACCCAGTACTTC; CDR3aa: CATRVRETQYF; d_gene: -; v_gene: TRBV10-3; j_gene: TRBJ2-5; abundance: -
CDR3nt: TGTGCCAGCAGTGACGGGGTAGCGGGGGCCACCGGGGAGCTGTTTTTT; CDR3aa: CASSDGVAGATGELFF; d_gene: TRBD2; v_gene: TRBV6-4; j_gene: TRBJ2-2; abundance: once
CDR3nt: TGCGCCAGCAGTGAGTTAACAGGGGGCAGGTACAATGAGCAGTTCTTC; CDR3aa: CASSELTGGRYNEQFF; d_gene: TRBD1; v_gene: TRBV10-2; j_gene: TRBJ2-1; abundance: few
CDR3nt: TGTGCCAGCAGCAAGGGACAGGGTGTGAGCACTGAAGCTTTCTTT; CDR3aa: CASSKGQGVSTEAFF; d_gene: -; v_gene: TRBV21-1; j_gene: TRBJ1-1; abundance: -
CDR3nt: TGTGCCAGCAGTTCGCGACAGGGAAGCAATCAGCCCCAGCATTTT; CDR3aa: CASSSRQGSNQPQHF; d_gene: TRBD1; v_gene: TRBV11-2; j_gene: TRBJ1-5; abundance: once
CDR3nt: TGCGCCAGCAGTGAACAGCGGGGGGCCGCGGGCGGGGAGCTGTTTTTT; CDR3aa: CASSEQRGAAGGELFF; d_gene: TRBD2; v_gene: TRBV10-1; j_gene: TRBJ2-2; abundance: -
CDR3nt: TGTGCCAGCAGCCAAGCCTCGTTGGGTAGCATCCGGGATACGCAGTATTTT; CDR3aa: CASSQASLGSIRDTQYF; d_gene: -; v_gene: TRBV4-2; j_gene: TRBJ2-3; abundance: -
CDR3nt: TGTGCCAGTAGTATAGATCGAGGAGGCGGCTACGAGCAGTACTTC; CDR3aa: CASSIDRGGGYEQYF; d_gene: -; v_gene: TRBV19; j_gene: TRBJ2-7; abundance: once
CDR3nt: TGTGCCAGCAGCCAAGATCGTTCGTCTATACCGAACACCGGGGAGCTGTTTTTT; CDR3aa: CASSQDRSSIPNTGELFF; d_gene: -; v_gene: TRBV4-2; j_gene: TRBJ2-2; abundance: -
CDR3nt: TGCGCCAGCAGCGGGACTAGCGGGGCGAGCGGTGAGCAGTTCTTC; CDR3aa: CASSGTSGASGEQFF; d_gene: TRBD2; v_gene: TRBV5-1; j_gene: TRBJ2-1; abundance: -
CDR3nt: TGTGCCAGCTCACAGTCACGAGCGGGAGGCTCCTACAATGAGCAGTTCTTC; CDR3aa: CASSQSRAGGSYNEQFF; d_gene: TRBD2; v_gene: TRBV18; j_gene: TRBJ2-1; abundance: -
CDR3nt: TGTGCCAGCAGGGAGAATCTTCATGGCTACACCTTC; CDR3aa: CASRENLHGYTF; d_gene: -; v_gene: TRBV27; j_gene: TRBJ1-2; abundance: -
CDR3nt: TGTGCCAGCAGTTTGACCCCTTCCTACGAGCAGTACTTC; CDR3aa: CASSLTPSYEQYF; d_gene: -; v_gene: TRBV11-3; j_gene: TRBJ2-7; abundance: -